This T cell receptor beta chain was sequenced in a study of T-cell memory formation after mild COVID-19. Study-level information: There were largely donor-specific TCR clusters.

Trimming took off 6 bases at V and 6 bases at J, with 18 bases between the two ends. In germline, CDR1 is MNHEY, CDR2 SVGEGT. The CDR3 totals 15 residues. TCRdb itself ran the 5' RACE reads through MiXCR, one entry per CDR3 protein. The sample holds just under 550,000 distinct CDR3 sequences, around 21% seen once. The TCR was taken from an adult woman who had mild COVID-19 (a few samples of this study predate the infection). Cell type and time point are not known. V usage is TRBV6-2 or TRBV6-3 and J usage is TRBJ2-1; TRBD1 might be the D (6 bases). The sequenced sample consisted of PBMCs or a T cell subset sorted from them (not recorded which). CDR3: CASRPPNLQGNEQFF. In DNA, the CDR3 is TGTGCCAGCAGACCCCCGAACTTACAGGGCAATGAGCAGTTCTTC.